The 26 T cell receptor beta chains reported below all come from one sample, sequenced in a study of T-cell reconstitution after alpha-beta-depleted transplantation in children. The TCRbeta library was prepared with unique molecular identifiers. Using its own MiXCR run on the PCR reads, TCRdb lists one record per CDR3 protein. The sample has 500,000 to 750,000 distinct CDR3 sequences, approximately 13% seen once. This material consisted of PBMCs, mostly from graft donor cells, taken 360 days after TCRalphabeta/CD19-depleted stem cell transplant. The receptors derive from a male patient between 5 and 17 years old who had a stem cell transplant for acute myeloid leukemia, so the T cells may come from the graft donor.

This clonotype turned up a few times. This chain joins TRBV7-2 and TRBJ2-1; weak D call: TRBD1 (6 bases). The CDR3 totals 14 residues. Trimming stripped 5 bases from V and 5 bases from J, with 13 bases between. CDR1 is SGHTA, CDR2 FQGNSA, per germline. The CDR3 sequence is CASSPEQGNNEQFF. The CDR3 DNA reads TGTGCCAGCAGCCCGGAACAGGGAAACAATGAGCAGTTCTTC.

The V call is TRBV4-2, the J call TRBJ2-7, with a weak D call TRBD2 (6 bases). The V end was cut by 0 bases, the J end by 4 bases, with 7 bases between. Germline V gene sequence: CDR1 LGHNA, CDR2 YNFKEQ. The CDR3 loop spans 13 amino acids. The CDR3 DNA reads TGTGCCAGCAGCCAAGAAGGGACTTACGAGCAGTACTTC. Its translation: CASSQEGTYEQYF.

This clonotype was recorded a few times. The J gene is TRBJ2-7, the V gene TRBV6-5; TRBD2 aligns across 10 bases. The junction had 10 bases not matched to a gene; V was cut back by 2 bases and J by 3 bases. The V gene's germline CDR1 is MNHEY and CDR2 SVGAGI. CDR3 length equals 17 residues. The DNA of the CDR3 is TGTGCCAGCAGTTACGGGCTAGCGGGAGAGAGGCTCTACGAGCAGTACTTC. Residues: CASSYGLAGERLYEQYF.

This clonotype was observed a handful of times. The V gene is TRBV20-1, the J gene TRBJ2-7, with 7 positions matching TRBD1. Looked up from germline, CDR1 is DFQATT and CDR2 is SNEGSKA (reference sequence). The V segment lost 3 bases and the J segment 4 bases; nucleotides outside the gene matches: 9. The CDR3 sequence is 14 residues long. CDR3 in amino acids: CSASDGTDLYEQYF. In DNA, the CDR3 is TGCAGTGCTAGTGACGGGACAGACTTGTACGAGCAGTACTTC.

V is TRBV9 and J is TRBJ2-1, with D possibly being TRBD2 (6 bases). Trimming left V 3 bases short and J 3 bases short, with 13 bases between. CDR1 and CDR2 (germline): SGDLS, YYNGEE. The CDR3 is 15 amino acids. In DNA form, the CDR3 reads TGTGCCAGCAGCGGGCCGGGAGCAGGCTACAATGAGCAGTTCTTC. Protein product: CASSGPGAGYNEQFF.

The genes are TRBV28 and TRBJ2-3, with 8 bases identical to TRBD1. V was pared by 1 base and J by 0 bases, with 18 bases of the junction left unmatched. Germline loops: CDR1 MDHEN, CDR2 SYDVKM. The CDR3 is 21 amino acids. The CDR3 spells CASSLSGYSQGAALSTDTQYF. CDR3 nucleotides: TGTGCCAGCAGTTTATCCGGGTACTCGCAGGGGGCCGCCCTTAGCACAGATACGCAGTATTTT.

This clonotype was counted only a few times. The DNA of the CDR3 is TGCAGCGGTAGGGGACGTTTGGGGTACAATGAGCAGTTCTTC. Translation: CSGRGRLGYNEQFF. This chain links TRBV29-1 with TRBJ2-1; D is perhaps TRBD1 or TRBD2 (5 bases each). Germline V gene sequence: CDR1 SQVTM, CDR2 ANQGSEA. This CDR3 comprises 14 residues. V dropped 7 bases and J dropped 4 bases, with 17 bases sitting between them.

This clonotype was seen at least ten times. CDR3 nucleotide sequence: TGTGCCAGCAGTTTCCTTGCGGGGACAGGGGCGGCGAACACTGAAGCTTTCTTT. Amino acids: CASSFLAGTGAANTEAFF. The chain combines TRBV6-2 or TRBV6-3 with TRBJ1-1; 10 nucleotides line up with TRBD1. The CDR3 is made up of 18 amino acids. V shed 4 bases and J 1 base; nucleotides not matched to a gene: 12. Germline V gives CDR1 MNHEY, CDR2 SVGEGT.

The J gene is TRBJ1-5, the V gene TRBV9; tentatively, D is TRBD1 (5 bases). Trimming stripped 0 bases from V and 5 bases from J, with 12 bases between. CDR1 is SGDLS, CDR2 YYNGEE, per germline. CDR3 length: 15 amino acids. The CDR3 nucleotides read TGTGCCAGCAGCGTAGATCTACAGGATTATCAGCCCCAGCATTTT. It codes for CASSVDLQDYQPQHF.

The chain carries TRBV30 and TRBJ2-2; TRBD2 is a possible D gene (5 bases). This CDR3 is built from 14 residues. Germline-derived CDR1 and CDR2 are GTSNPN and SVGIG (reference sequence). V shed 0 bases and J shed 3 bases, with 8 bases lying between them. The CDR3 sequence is CAWSVGRYTGELFF. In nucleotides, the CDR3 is TGTGCCTGGAGTGTAGGGAGATACACCGGGGAGCTGTTTTTT.

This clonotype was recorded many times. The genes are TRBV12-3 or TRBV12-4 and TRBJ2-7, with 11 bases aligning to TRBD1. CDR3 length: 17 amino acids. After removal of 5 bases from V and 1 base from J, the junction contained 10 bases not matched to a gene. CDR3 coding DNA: TGTGCCAGCAGTACAACCTCGGACAGGGGGCAGTCCTACGAGCAGTACTTC. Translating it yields CASSTTSDRGQSYEQYF.

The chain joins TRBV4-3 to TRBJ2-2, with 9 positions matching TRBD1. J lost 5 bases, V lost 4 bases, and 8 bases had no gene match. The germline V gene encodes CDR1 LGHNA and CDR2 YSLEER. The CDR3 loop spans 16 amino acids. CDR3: CASSRDRDVRTGELFF. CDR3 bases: TGCGCCAGCAGCCGGGACAGGGATGTACGGACCGGGGAGCTGTTTTTT.

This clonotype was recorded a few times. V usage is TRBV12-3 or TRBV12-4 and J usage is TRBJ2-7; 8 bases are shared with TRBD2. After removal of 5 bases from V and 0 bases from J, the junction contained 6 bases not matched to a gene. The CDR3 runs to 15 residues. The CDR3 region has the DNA TGTGCCAGCAGTATCATAGCGGGGAACTCCTACGAGCAGTACTTC. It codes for CASSIIAGNSYEQYF.

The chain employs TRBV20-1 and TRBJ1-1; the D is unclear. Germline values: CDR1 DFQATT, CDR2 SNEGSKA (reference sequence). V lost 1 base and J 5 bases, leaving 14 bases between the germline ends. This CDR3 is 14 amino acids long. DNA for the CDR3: TGCAGTGCTAGAGCTCTCCCCTTAGATACTGAAGCTTTCTTT. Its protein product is CSARALPLDTEAFF.

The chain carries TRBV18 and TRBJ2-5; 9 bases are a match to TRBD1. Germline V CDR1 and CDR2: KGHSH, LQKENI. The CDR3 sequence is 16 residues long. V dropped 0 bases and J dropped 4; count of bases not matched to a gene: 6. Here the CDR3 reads CASSPPGTGSGETQYF. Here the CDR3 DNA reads TGTGCCAGCTCACCACCCGGGACAGGGTCAGGAGAGACCCAGTACTTC. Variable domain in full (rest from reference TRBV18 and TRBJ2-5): NAGVMQNPRHLVRRRGQEARLRCSPMKGHSHVYWYRQLPEEGLKFMVYLQKENIIDESGMPKERFSAEFPKEGPSILRIQQVVRGDSAAYFCASSPPGTGSGETQYFGPGTRLLVL.

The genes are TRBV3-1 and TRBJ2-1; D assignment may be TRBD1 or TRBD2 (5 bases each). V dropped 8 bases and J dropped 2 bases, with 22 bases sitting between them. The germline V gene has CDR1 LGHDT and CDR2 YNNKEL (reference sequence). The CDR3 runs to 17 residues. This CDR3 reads CASCRRVPGSPYNEQFF. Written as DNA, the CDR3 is TGTGCCAGCTGCCGGCGGGTCCCAGGGAGTCCCTACAATGAGCAGTTCTTC.

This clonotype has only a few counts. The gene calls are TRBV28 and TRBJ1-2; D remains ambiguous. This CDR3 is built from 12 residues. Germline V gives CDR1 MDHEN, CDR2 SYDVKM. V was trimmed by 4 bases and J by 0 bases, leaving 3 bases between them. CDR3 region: CASSSPNYGYTF. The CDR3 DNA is TGTGCCAGCAGTTCACCTAACTATGGCTACACCTTC.

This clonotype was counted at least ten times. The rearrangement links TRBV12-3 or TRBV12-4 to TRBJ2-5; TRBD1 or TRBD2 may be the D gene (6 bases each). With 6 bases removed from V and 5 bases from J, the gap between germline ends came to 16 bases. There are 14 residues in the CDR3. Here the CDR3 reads CASSPQGAGETQYF. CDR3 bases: TGTGCCAGCAGCCCACAGGGCGCGGGGGAGACCCAGTACTTC.

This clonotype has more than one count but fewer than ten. This CDR3 reads CATSDPGQGLGEQFF. The CDR3 DNA reads as TGTGCCACCAGTGACCCTGGGCAGGGGCTGGGTGAGCAGTTCTTC. The chain carries TRBV24-1 and TRBJ2-1, with a weak D call TRBD1 (6 bases). V was shortened by 4 bases and J by 9 bases, with 18 bases between the two germline ends. The germline CDR1 and CDR2 sequences are KGHDR and SFDVKD. This CDR3 is built from 15 residues.

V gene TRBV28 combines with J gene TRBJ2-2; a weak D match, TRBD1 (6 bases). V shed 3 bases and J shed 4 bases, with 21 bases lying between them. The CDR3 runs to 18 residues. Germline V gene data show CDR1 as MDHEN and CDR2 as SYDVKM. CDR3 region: CASSFLTGQAGTTGELFF. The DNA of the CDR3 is TGTGCCAGCAGTTTCCTGACAGGCCAAGCCGGAACCACCGGGGAGCTGTTTTTT.

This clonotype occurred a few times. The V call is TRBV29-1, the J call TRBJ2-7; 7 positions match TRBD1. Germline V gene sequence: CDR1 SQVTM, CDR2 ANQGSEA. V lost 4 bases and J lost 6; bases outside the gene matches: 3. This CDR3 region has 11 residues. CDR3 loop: CSVATGIEQYF. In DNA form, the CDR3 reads TGCAGCGTTGCGACAGGGATCGAGCAGTACTTC.

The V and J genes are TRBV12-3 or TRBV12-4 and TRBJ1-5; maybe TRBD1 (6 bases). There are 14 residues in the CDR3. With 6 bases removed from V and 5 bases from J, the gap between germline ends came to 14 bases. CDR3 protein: CASRGGTLYQPQHF. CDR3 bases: TGTGCCAGCAGGGGCGGGACACTCTATCAGCCCCAGCATTTT.

The CDR3, as DNA: TGTGCCAGCAGCCCCTTTAAAAAGGGGCTTTATGATCAGCCCCAGCATTTT. It specifies CASSPFKKGLYDQPQHF. This chain joins TRBV7-8 and TRBJ1-5; D is perhaps TRBD1 (5 bases). This CDR3 has 17 residues. Trimming left V 5 bases short and J 5 bases short, with 22 bases between. CDR1 and CDR2 from the germline V gene are SGHVS and FQNEAQ.

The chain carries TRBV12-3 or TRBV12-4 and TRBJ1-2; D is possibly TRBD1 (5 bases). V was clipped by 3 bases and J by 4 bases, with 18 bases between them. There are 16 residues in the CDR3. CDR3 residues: CASSLRSAPGSYGYTF. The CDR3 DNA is TGTGCCAGCAGTTTGAGATCGGCCCCAGGGAGCTATGGCTACACCTTC.

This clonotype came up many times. The CDR3 spells CASSFLAGAETQYF. As DNA, the CDR3 is TGTGCCAGCAGCTTTTTGGCAGGGGCAGAGACCCAGTACTTC. The chain joins TRBV5-5 to TRBJ2-5; possible D gene TRBD1, 6 bases. Trimming removed 2 bases at V and 4 bases at J, with 12 bases between. The CDR3 has 14 amino acids. Per the germline V gene, CDR1 is SGHKS and CDR2 is YYEKEE (reference sequence).

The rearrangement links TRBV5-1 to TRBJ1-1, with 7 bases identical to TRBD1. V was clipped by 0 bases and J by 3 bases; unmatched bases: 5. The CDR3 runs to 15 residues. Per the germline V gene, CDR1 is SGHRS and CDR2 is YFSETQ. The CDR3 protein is CASSLVGTAYTEAFF. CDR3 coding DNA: TGCGCCAGCAGCTTGGTGGGGACAGCCTACACTGAAGCTTTCTTT.